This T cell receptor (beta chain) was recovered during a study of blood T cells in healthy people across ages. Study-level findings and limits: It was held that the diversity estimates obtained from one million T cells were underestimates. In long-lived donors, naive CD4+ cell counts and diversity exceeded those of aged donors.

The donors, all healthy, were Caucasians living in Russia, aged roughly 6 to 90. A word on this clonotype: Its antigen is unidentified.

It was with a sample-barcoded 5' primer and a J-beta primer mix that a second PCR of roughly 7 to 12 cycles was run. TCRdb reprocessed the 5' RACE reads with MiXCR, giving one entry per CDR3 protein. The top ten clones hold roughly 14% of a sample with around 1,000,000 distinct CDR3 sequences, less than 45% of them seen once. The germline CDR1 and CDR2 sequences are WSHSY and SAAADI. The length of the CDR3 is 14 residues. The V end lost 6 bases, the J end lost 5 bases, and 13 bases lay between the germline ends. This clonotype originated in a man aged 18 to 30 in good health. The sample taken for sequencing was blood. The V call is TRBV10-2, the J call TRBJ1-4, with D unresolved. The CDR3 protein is CASRATAPNEKLFF. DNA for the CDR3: TGCGCCAGCAGGGCAACGGCACCAAATGAAAAACTGTTTTTT.